The clone carrying this T cell receptor (beta chain) was seen a single time. The V end lost 4 bases, the J end lost 6 bases, and 9 bases lay between the germline ends. The germline V gene encodes CDR1 SGHAT and CDR2 FQNNGV. The CDR3 consists of 13 residues. Clones were read by immunoSEQ multiplex PCR, and TCRdb kept only the in-frame ones, dropping some. The sample holds about 120,000 clones; approximately 79% are singletons and the top ten take 2.5% to 3%. This entry comes from a study of blood T cell repertoires in COVID-19. This TCR was recovered from a middle-aged man with acute or convalescent COVID-19. The chain couples TRBV11-2 to TRBJ2-2; D is possibly TRBD1 (6 bases). The material sequenced was peripheral blood. The CDR3 DNA reads TGTGCCAGCAGCTACGCAGGGGCCGGGGAGCTGTTTTTT. Protein sequence: CASSYAGAGELFF.